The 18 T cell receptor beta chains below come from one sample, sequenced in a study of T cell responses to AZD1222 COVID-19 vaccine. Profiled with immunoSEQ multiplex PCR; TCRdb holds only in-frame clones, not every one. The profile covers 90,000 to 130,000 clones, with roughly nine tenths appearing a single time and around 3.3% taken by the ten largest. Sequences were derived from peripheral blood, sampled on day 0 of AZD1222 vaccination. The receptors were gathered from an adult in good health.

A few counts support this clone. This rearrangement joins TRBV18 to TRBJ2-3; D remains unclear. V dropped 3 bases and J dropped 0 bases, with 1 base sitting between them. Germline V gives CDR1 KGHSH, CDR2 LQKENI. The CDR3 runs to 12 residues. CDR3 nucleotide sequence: TGTGCCAGCTCACCGAGCACAGATACGCAGTATTTT. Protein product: CASSPSTDTQYF.

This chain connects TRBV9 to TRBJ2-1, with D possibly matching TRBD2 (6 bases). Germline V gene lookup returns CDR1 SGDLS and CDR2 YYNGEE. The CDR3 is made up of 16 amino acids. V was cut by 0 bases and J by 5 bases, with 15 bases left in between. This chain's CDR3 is CASSVAMSRGNNEQFF. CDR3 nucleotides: TGTGCCAGCAGCGTAGCTATGAGTCGCGGGAACAATGAGCAGTTCTTC.

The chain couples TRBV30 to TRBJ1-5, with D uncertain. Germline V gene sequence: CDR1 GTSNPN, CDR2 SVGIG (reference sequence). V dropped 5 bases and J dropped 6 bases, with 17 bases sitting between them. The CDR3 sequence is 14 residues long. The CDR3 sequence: CAWCSKGSGQPQHF. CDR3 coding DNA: TGTGCCTGGTGTAGCAAAGGCTCGGGTCAGCCCCAGCATTTT. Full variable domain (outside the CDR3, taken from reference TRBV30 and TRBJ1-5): SQTIHQWPATLVQPVGSPLSLECTVEGTSNPNLYWYRQAAGRGLQLLFYSVGIGQISSEVPQNLSASRPQDRQFILSSKKLLLSDSGFYLCAWCSKGSGQPQHFGDGTRLSIL.

The CDR3 reads CASSPGGRGYEQYF. CDR3 nucleotide sequence: TGTGCCAGCTCACCGGGCGGGAGAGGTTACGAGCAGTACTTC. This chain links TRBV18 with TRBJ2-7, with 7 bases identical to TRBD2. Trimming cost V 3 bases and J 4 bases; bases outside gene matches: 6. CDR3 length equals 14 residues. Germline-derived CDR1 and CDR2 are KGHSH and LQKENI.

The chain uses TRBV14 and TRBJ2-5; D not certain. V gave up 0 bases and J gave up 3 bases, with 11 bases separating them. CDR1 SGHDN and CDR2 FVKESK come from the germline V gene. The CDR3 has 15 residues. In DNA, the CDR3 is TGTGCCAGCAGCCAAGATCGCCGGGTGGAAGAGACCCAGTACTTC. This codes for CASSQDRRVEETQYF.

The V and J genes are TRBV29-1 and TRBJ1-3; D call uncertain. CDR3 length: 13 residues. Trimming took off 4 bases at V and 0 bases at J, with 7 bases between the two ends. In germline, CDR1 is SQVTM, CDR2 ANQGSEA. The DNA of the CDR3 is TGCAGCGTTGTGGGCAACTCTGGAAACACCATATATTTT. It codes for CSVVGNSGNTIYF.

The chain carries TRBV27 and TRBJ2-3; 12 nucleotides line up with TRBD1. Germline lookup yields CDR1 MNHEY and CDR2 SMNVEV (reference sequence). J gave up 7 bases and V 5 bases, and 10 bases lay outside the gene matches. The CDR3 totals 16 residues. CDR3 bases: TGTGCCAGCAGTACTATAGGGACAGGGGGCAGGTATACGCAGTATTTT. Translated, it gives CASSTIGTGGRYTQYF.

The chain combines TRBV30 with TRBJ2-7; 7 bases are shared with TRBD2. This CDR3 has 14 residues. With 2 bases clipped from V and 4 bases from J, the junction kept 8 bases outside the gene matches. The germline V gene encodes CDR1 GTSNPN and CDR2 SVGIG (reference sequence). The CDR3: CAWSRRGGWYEQYF. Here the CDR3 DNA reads TGTGCCTGGAGTAGGCGCGGGGGTTGGTACGAGCAGTACTTC.

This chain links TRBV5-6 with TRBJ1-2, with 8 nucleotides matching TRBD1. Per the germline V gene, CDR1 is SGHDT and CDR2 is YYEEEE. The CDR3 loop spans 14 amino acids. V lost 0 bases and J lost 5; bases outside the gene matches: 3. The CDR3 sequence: CASSLERTGYGYTF. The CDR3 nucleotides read TGTGCCAGCAGCTTGGAACGGACAGGGTATGGCTACACCTTC.

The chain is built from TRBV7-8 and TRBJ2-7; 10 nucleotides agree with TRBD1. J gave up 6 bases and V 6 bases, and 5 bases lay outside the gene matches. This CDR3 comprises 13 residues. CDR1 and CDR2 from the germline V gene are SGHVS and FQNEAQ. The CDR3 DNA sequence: TGTGCCAGCAGGACAGGGGGCCTCTCCGAGCAGTACTTC. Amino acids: CASRTGGLSEQYF.

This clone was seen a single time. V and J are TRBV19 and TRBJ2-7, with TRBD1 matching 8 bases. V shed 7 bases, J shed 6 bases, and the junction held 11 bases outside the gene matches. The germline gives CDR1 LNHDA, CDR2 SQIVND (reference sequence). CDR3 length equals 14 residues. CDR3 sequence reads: CASTPFGTGSEQYF. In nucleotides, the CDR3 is TGTGCCAGTACCCCCTTCGGGACAGGTTCCGAGCAGTACTTC.

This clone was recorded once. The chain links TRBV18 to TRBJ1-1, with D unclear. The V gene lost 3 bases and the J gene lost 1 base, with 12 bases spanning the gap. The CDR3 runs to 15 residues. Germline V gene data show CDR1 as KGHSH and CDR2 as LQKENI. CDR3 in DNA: TGTGCCAGCTCACCTATTTGGACGGCGAACACTGAAGCTTTCTTT. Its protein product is CASSPIWTANTEAFF.

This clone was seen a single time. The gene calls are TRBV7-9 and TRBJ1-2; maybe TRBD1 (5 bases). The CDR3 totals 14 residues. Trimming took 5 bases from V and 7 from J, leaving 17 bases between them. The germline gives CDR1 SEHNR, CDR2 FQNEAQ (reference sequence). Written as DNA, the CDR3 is TGTGCCAGCAGCCCTAGTCGGGTAGGGGTTGGCTACACCTTC. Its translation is CASSPSRVGVGYTF.

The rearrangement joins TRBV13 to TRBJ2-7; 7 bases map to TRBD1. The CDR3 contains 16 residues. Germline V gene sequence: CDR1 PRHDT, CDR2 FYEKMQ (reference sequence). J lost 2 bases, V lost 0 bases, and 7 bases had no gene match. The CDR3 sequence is CASSLGAIRGPYEQYF. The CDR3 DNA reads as TGTGCCAGCAGCTTAGGCGCCATTAGGGGGCCCTACGAGCAGTACTTC.

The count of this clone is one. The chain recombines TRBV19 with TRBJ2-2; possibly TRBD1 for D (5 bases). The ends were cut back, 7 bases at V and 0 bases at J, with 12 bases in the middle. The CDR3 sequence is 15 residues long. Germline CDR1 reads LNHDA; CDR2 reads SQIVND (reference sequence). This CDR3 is CASTRQLSNTGELFF. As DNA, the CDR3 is TGTGCCAGTACAAGACAGCTATCGAACACCGGGGAGCTGTTTTTT.

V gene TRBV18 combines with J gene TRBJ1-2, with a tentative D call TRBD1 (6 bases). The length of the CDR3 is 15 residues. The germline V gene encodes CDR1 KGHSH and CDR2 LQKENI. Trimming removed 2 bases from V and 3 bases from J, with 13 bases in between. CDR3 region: CASSPRPDSDYGYTF. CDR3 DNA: TGTGCCAGCTCACCAAGACCGGACAGTGACTATGGCTACACCTTC.

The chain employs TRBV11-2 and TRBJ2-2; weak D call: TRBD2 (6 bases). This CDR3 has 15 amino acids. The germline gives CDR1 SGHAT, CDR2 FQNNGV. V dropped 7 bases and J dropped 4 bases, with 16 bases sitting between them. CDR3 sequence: CASNSGGGSTGELFF. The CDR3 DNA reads TGTGCCAGCAACTCTGGTGGGGGGAGCACCGGGGAGCTGTTTTTT.

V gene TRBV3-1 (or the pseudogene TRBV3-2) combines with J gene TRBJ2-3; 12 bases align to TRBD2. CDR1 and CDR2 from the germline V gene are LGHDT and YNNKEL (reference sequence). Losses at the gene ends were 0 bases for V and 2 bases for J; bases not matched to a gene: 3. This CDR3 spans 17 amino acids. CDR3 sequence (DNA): TGTGCCAGCAGCCAAGACAGACTAGCGGGGGCCACAGATACGCAGTATTTT. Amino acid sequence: CASSQDRLAGATDTQYF.